The 28 T cell receptor beta chains presented below share a single source sample, sequenced in a study of technical replicates of blood from a handful of donors. Clones were read by immunoSEQ multiplex PCR, and TCRdb kept only the in-frame ones, dropping some. The profile covers roughly 15,000 clones, with roughly 80% appearing a single time and 12% taken by the ten largest. Sequencing used PBMCs. All receptors derive from a human donor in good health.

The chain recombines TRBV2 with TRBJ1-3; D perhaps matches TRBD1 (5 bases). The length of the CDR3 is 13 residues. Germline V gene lookup returns CDR1 SNHLY and CDR2 FYNNEI. V was pared by 3 bases and J by 3 bases, with 6 bases between. In DNA form, the CDR3 reads TGTGCCAGCAGTGAGGGGGGTGGAAACACCATATATTTT. Protein sequence: CASSEGGGNTIYF. Based on the CDR3 plus reference TRBV2 and TRBJ1-3, the full variable domain is EPEVTQTPSHQVTQMGQEVILRCVPISNHLYFYWYRQILGQKVEFLVSFYNNEISEKSEIFDDQFSVERPDGSNFTLKIRSTKLEDSAMYFCASSEGGGNTIYFGEGSWLTVV.

The rearrangement joins TRBV2 to TRBJ2-3, with 7 bases lining up with TRBD1. Germline V CDR1 and CDR2: SNHLY, FYNNEI. The CDR3 totals 15 residues. V trimming: 5 bases; J trimming: 3 bases; junction bases outside the gene matches: 8. DNA for the CDR3: TGTGCCAGCAGTCCAGACAGGGATCGGACAGATACGCAGTATTTT. It translates to CASSPDRDRTDTQYF.

V usage is TRBV20-1 and J usage is TRBJ2-1; D not resolved. The CDR3 has 11 amino acids. V was clipped by 3 bases and J by 9 bases, with 9 bases between them. CDR1 DFQATT and CDR2 SNEGSKA come from the germline V gene (reference sequence). CDR3 loop: CSASHSREQFF. CDR3 sequence (DNA): TGCAGTGCTAGCCACAGTCGTGAGCAGTTCTTC.

V and J are TRBV5-1 and TRBJ2-7; 9 positions agree with TRBD1. The germline CDR1 and CDR2 sequences are SGHRS and YFSETQ. CDR3 length: 16 residues. With 1 base clipped from V and 0 bases from J, the junction kept 5 bases outside the gene matches. The CDR3 loop is CASSLSPGQGSYEQYF. For the CDR3, the DNA is TGCGCCAGCAGCTTGAGCCCGGGACAGGGCTCCTACGAGCAGTACTTC.

The chain carries TRBV14 and TRBJ2-3; a weak D match, TRBD1 (5 bases). The ends were cut back, 1 base at V and 3 bases at J, with 8 bases in the middle. The CDR3 runs to 14 residues. CDR1 SGHDN and CDR2 FVKESK come from the germline V gene. This chain's CDR3 is CASSQAGQTDTQYF. The CDR3 bases are TGTGCCAGCAGCCAAGCCGGACAAACAGATACGCAGTATTTT.

The rearrangement links TRBV6-6 to TRBJ2-7, with D perhaps TRBD1 (6 bases). Deletions cut 2 bases from V and 0 bases from J, with 11 bases between. Per the germline V gene, CDR1 is MNHNY and CDR2 is SVGAGI (reference sequence). This CDR3 has 15 residues. The CDR3 reads CASSYGAGASYEQYF. The CDR3 DNA follows: TGTGCCAGCAGTTACGGAGCAGGGGCCTCCTACGAGCAGTACTTC.

The chain uses TRBV4-2 and TRBJ2-1, with TRBD2 matching over 14 bases. Germline CDR1 reads LGHNA; CDR2 reads YNFKEQ. V was pared by 4 bases and J by 8 bases, with 1 base of the junction left unmatched. CDR3 length: 14 amino acids. The CDR3 region has the DNA TGTGCCAGCAGCCCGGGACTAGCGGGAGATGAGCAGTTCTTC. It is translated as CASSPGLAGDEQFF.

The gene calls are TRBV11-2 and TRBJ2-5; 7 positions agree with TRBD1. J was trimmed by 1 base and V by 5 bases; bases with no gene match: 4. Per germline, CDR1 SGHAT and CDR2 FQNNGV. The length of the CDR3 is 14 residues. The CDR3 bases are TGTGCCAGCAGCCCGGGGACAGCCCAAGAGACCCAGTACTTC. Its protein product is CASSPGTAQETQYF.

The rearrangement links TRBV2 to TRBJ2-7; a weak D match, TRBD1 (6 bases). The CDR3 sequence is 13 residues long. Between the trimmed V and J ends, which lost 8 bases and 0 bases, there was a span of 11 bases. Germline-derived CDR1 and CDR2 are SNHLY and FYNNEI. CDR3 DNA: TGTGCCAGCGATGAGGACAGCTCCTACGAGCAGTACTTC. Amino acids: CASDEDSSYEQYF.

The rearrangement joins TRBV7-8 to TRBJ1-2, with 9 bases fitting TRBD1. The CDR3 covers 17 residues. V was clipped by 5 bases and J by 4 bases; unmatched bases: 14. Germline V CDR1 and CDR2: SGHVS, FQNEAQ. The CDR3 protein is CASSTPGQGVVGYGYTF. CDR3 DNA: TGTGCCAGCAGCACACCGGGACAGGGAGTTGTAGGCTATGGCTACACCTTC.

This chain connects TRBV5-1 to TRBJ1-1; no reliable D call. V dropped 0 bases and J dropped 1 base, with 10 bases sitting between them. CDR1 and CDR2 (germline): SGHRS, YFSETQ. The CDR3 spans 15 residues. The CDR3 DNA reads TGCGCCAGCAGCTTGGAACGGGTGCCGAACACTGAAGCTTTCTTT. The encoded protein is CASSLERVPNTEAFF. The complete variable domain, with remaining parts taken from reference TRBV5-1 and TRBJ1-1, reads KAGVTQTPRYLIKTRGQQVTLSCSPISGHRSVSWYQQTPGQGLQFLFEYFSETQRNKGNFPGRFSGRQFSNSRSEMNVSTLELGDSALYLCASSLERVPNTEAFFGQGTRLTVV.

This chain links TRBV11-3 with TRBJ2-7; 8 bases line up with TRBD2. Germline assignment: CDR1 SGHNT and CDR2 YENEEA. The CDR3 has 14 residues. J gave up 3 bases and V 1 base, and 2 bases lay outside the gene matches. The DNA for the CDR3 is TGTGCCAGCAGCTTAGGCACTAGCGGCTACGAGCAGTACTTC. It codes for CASSLGTSGYEQYF.

Points on this clone: Within the sample, other DNA sequences also encode this same CDR3. V and J are TRBV19 and TRBJ1-1; D is ambiguous. Germline V gene lookup returns CDR1 LNHDA and CDR2 SQIVND (reference sequence). Trimming removed 1 base from V and 1 base from J, with 7 bases in between. The CDR3 is 14 amino acids. The CDR3 protein is CASSIGTGNTEAFF. The CDR3 DNA is TGTGCCAGTAGTATAGGTACCGGGAACACTGAAGCTTTCTTT.

This clone was detected only once. V gene TRBV9 combines with J gene TRBJ2-3, with 7 bases matching TRBD2. The CDR3 consists of 17 residues. The ends lost 5 bases at V and 2 bases at J; junction bases unmatched: 14. The germline gives CDR1 SGDLS, CDR2 YYNGEE. The CDR3, as DNA: TGTGCCAGCAGGAGGGACCCGGGGACTACCCCCACAGATACGCAGTATTTT. Protein: CASRRDPGTTPTDTQYF.

This chain connects TRBV7-2 to TRBJ2-5; tentative D call: TRBD2 (6 bases). This CDR3 has 14 residues. Trimming pared 2 bases from V and 4 bases from J, leaving 11 bases between. Germline V gene lookup returns CDR1 SGHTA and CDR2 FQGNSA. The CDR3 loop reads CASSLSGSRETQYF. CDR3 coding DNA: TGTGCCAGCAGCTTATCCGGGAGTAGAGAGACCCAGTACTTC.

J is TRBJ2-1 and V is TRBV5-1, with no clear D. The CDR3 spans 14 residues. CDR1 is SGHRS and CDR2 is YFSETQ in the germline V gene. Between the trimmed V and J ends, which lost 3 bases and 3 bases, there was a span of 10 bases. CDR3 sequence: CASSSVLDYNEQFF. The CDR3 nucleotides read TGCGCCAGCAGCTCCGTACTCGACTACAATGAGCAGTTCTTC.

A few counts support this clone. The DNA of the CDR3 is TGTGCCAGCAGTTATGGGGGGACTGAAGCTTTCTTT. The encoded protein is CASSYGGTEAFF. The chain links TRBV6-5 to TRBJ1-1; possible D gene TRBD1, 5 bases. Trimming cost V 3 bases and J 5 bases, with 7 bases left between them. The CDR3 covers 12 residues. Germline V gives CDR1 MNHEY, CDR2 SVGAGI.

This clone was recorded only once. The J gene is TRBJ2-7, the V gene TRBV7-6, with 7 bases matching TRBD1. The CDR3 sequence is 15 residues long. Germline CDR1 and CDR2: SGHVS and FNYEAQ. V dropped 1 base and J dropped 0; count of bases not matched to a gene: 3. This CDR3 is CASSLEQGSSYEQYF. The DNA for the CDR3 is TGTGCCAGCAGCTTAGAACAGGGGAGCTCCTACGAGCAGTACTTC.

The chain combines TRBV19 with TRBJ1-5; D possibly corresponds to TRBD1 (6 bases). The germline gives CDR1 LNHDA, CDR2 SQIVND (reference sequence). V shed 7 bases and J shed 4 bases, with 14 bases lying between them. There are 14 residues in the CDR3. The CDR3 spells CASNNRDTNQPQHF. The CDR3 DNA reads TGTGCCAGTAATAATCGGGACACAAATCAGCCCCAGCATTTT.

The rearrangement links TRBV5-1 to TRBJ2-5; 11 bases are a match to TRBD2. V trimming: 4 bases; J trimming: 5 bases; junction bases outside the gene matches: 19. This CDR3 is built from 19 residues. CDR1 is SGHRS, CDR2 YFSETQ, per germline. Here the CDR3 reads CASSTGALAGAGRVETQYF. The CDR3 nucleotides read TGCGCCAGCAGCACGGGCGCACTAGCGGGAGCCGGTCGGGTGGAGACCCAGTACTTC.

The chain carries TRBV7-3 and TRBJ2-5, with 8 bases lining up with TRBD1. This CDR3 has 14 amino acids. The trim removed 5 bases at V and 5 bases at J, leaving 7 bases unmatched. Germline V gives CDR1 SGHTA, CDR2 FQGTGA. CDR3 in amino acids: CASSRQGQGETQYF. CDR3 DNA: TGTGCCAGCAGCCGACAGGGGCAAGGGGAGACCCAGTACTTC.

V and J are TRBV5-4 and TRBJ2-2; no reliable D call. Trimming pared 4 bases from V and 1 base from J, leaving 5 bases between. This CDR3 is built from 13 residues. CDR1 is SGHNT and CDR2 is YYREEE in the germline V gene (reference sequence). CDR3: CASSRENTGELFF. For the CDR3, the DNA is TGTGCCAGCAGCCGAGAGAACACCGGGGAGCTGTTTTTT.

The chain links TRBV15 to TRBJ2-7, with D possibly being TRBD1 (5 bases). The CDR3 has 15 residues. Trimming removed 0 bases at V and 0 bases at J, with 9 bases between. Germline V gene data show CDR1 as LNHNV and CDR2 as YYDKDF (reference sequence). CDR3 sequence (DNA): TGTGCCACCAGCAGAGAAGCGACAGCCTCCTACGAGCAGTACTTC. Its protein is CATSREATASYEQYF.

The chain combines TRBV7-9 with TRBJ1-3; D possibly corresponds to TRBD1 (6 bases). This CDR3 region has 16 residues. Germline V lookup: CDR1 SEHNR, CDR2 FQNEAQ (reference sequence). V gave up 2 bases and J gave up 0 bases, with 11 bases separating them. The CDR3 region has the DNA TGTGCCAGCAGCTTATCGGGGGGGCCCTCTGGAAACACCATATATTTT. Its translation is CASSLSGGPSGNTIYF.

This chain uses TRBV6-5 with TRBJ1-5; 8 positions agree with TRBD1. Germline assignment: CDR1 MNHEY and CDR2 SVGAGI. Trimming cost V 6 bases and J 7 bases; bases outside gene matches: 11. The length of the CDR3 is 15 residues. CDR3 nucleotide sequence: TGTGCCAGCAGAGCAGCTTCAGGGGGCGGACAGCCCCAGCATTTT. Translating gives CASRAASGGGQPQHF.

This clone appeared a few times. The chain uses TRBV2 and TRBJ2-3; TRBD2 matches 9 bases. Germline loops: CDR1 SNHLY, CDR2 FYNNEI. CDR3 length: 18 amino acids. The J segment lost 8 bases and the V segment lost 2 bases, leaving 17 bases of the junction unmatched. CDR3 in DNA: TGTGCCAGCAGTGAATATGGAGCGGGAGGCCTAAAAGTCGTTACGCAGTATTTT. Amino acids: CASSEYGAGGLKVVTQYF.

In its sample, this clone was seen once. The CDR3 sequence: CATEEQGRDEQYF. CDR3 DNA: TGTGCCACCGAGGAACAGGGTAGAGACGAGCAGTACTTC. The chain employs TRBV10-3 and TRBJ2-7; D might be TRBD1 (6 bases). CDR1 and CDR2 (germline): ENHRY, SYGVKD. The CDR3 totals 13 residues. With 10 bases removed from V and 5 bases from J, the gap between germline ends came to 18 bases.

The gene calls are TRBV2 and TRBJ2-3; TRBD2 agrees at 11 bases. The CDR3 loop spans 14 amino acids. CDR1 and CDR2 from the germline V gene are SNHLY and FYNNEI. V lost 7 bases and J lost 3; bases outside the gene matches: 3. CDR3 protein: CASTRLAGTDTQYF. The CDR3, as DNA: TGTGCCAGCACCAGACTAGCGGGAACAGATACGCAGTATTTT.